Presented here are 21 T cell receptor beta chains from one specimen sequenced in a study of brain T cells in children with intractable seizures. Repertoires were generated with immunoSEQ multiplex PCR, while TCRdb's copy carries only in-frame clones and drops some. The sample consists of hundreds of thousands of clones, 93% of them appearing once. As to time point: blood from clinic visit 5 months post-surgery; TSC patient then seizure free. The starting material was peripheral blood, obtained roughly 5 months after surgery. Receptors originate from a boy younger than two with tuberous sclerosis and intractable seizures.

V and J are TRBV4-1 and TRBJ2-1, with 8 nucleotides matching TRBD2. V gave up 3 bases and J gave up 2 bases; unmatched junction bases: 6. CDR1 is MGHRA and CDR2 is YSYEKL in the germline V gene. There are 16 residues in the CDR3. CDR3 residues: CASSQKELAAYNEQFF. The CDR3 nucleotides read TGCGCCAGCAGCCAGAAGGAACTAGCGGCCTACAATGAGCAGTTCTTC.

V and J are TRBV15 and TRBJ2-1; 11 bases map to TRBD2. CDR1 and CDR2 from the germline V gene are LNHNV and YYDKDF (reference sequence). This CDR3 is built from 19 residues. V gave up 0 bases and J gave up 0 bases; unmatched junction bases: 7. The CDR3 protein is CATSRDLAGGSSSYNEQFF. CDR3 sequence (DNA): TGTGCCACCAGCAGAGATTTAGCGGGGGGGTCCTCCTCCTACAATGAGCAGTTCTTC.

The chain employs TRBV29-1 and TRBJ2-1, with 8 nucleotides matching TRBD2. The length of the CDR3 is 15 residues. The V segment lost 1 base and the J segment 0 bases; nucleotides outside the gene matches: 2. CDR1 is SQVTM, CDR2 ANQGSEA, per germline. CDR3 nucleotide sequence: TGCAGCGTTGAAGGGGGGACTAGCTCCTACAATGAGCAGTTCTTC. Residues: CSVEGGTSSYNEQFF.

This chain joins TRBV7-3 and TRBJ2-3, with D possibly being TRBD1 or TRBD2 (5 bases each). V was trimmed by 0 bases and J by 5 bases, leaving 9 bases between them. The CDR3 is 14 amino acids. The germline gives CDR1 SGHTA, CDR2 FQGTGA. The CDR3 is CASSLTGVVDTQYF. The CDR3 region has the DNA TGTGCCAGCAGCTTAACGGGGGTGGTAGATACGCAGTATTTT.

The chain employs TRBV2 and TRBJ1-1, with D perhaps TRBD1 (5 bases). This CDR3 is built from 15 residues. CDR1 SNHLY and CDR2 FYNNEI come from the germline V gene. With 6 bases removed from V and 1 base from J, the gap between germline ends came to 15 bases. CDR3 DNA sequence: TGTGCCAGCAGGGCCGGGACTCGGAAGAACACTGAAGCTTTCTTT. This codes for CASRAGTRKNTEAFF.

The rearrangement links TRBV24-1 to TRBJ2-5, with TRBD2 matching over 7 bases. The length of the CDR3 is 16 residues. CDR1 KGHDR and CDR2 SFDVKD come from the germline V gene. With 3 bases clipped from V and 2 bases from J, the junction kept 8 bases outside the gene matches. The DNA of the CDR3 is TGTGCCACCAGTGATCGGTTAAGCGGGGAACAAGAGACCCAGTACTTC. It is translated as CATSDRLSGEQETQYF.

This chain uses TRBV24-1 with TRBJ2-1; TRBD2 agrees at 10 bases. Looked up from germline, CDR1 is KGHDR and CDR2 is SFDVKD. With V trimmed by 5 bases and J by 6 bases, 9 bases remained unmatched. The CDR3 covers 16 residues. The CDR3 DNA reads as TGTGCCACCAGTGCTACTAGCGGGACGAGGGCCAATGAGCAGTTCTTC. Amino acid sequence: CATSATSGTRANEQFF.

The V and J genes are TRBV24-1 and TRBJ2-7; D may correspond to TRBD1 or TRBD2 (5 bases each). V gave up 4 bases and J gave up 0 bases, with 9 bases separating them. CDR1 and CDR2 (germline): KGHDR, SFDVKD. The CDR3 is 14 amino acids. DNA of the CDR3: TGTGCCACCAGTGAGGGGGACGACTCCTACGAGCAGTACTTC. Translating gives CATSEGDDSYEQYF.

This rearrangement joins TRBV5-1 to TRBJ2-7, with unresolved D. Between the trimmed V and J ends, which lost 1 base and 3 bases, there was a span of 8 bases. Per the germline V gene, CDR1 is SGHRS and CDR2 is YFSETQ. This CDR3 contains 13 residues. This chain's CDR3 is CASSLYRNYEQYF. The CDR3 DNA follows: TGCGCCAGCAGCTTGTATAGGAACTACGAGCAGTACTTC.

V usage is TRBV28 and J usage is TRBJ1-4; D is unclear. CDR3 length: 16 residues. The V gene's germline CDR1 is MDHEN and CDR2 SYDVKM. Trimming took off 5 bases at V and 0 bases at J, with 13 bases between the two ends. The CDR3 loop reads CASSVDYSATNEKLFF. The CDR3 DNA follows: TGTGCCAGCAGTGTGGACTATAGTGCAACTAATGAAAAACTGTTTTTT.

The chain couples TRBV30 to TRBJ2-7, with 9 bases matching TRBD1. The germline V gene has CDR1 GTSNPN and CDR2 SVGIG (reference sequence). V was pared by 5 bases and J by 4 bases, with 12 bases of the junction left unmatched. This CDR3 region has 15 residues. The CDR3 coding sequence is TGTGCCTGGGGGGACAGGGTGAGGGTTGGGTACGAGCAGTACTTC. Encoded protein: CAWGDRVRVGYEQYF. Filled out from reference TRBV30 and TRBJ2-7, the complete variable domain reads SQTIHQWPATLVQPVGSPLSLECTVEGTSNPNLYWYRQAAGRGLQLLFYSVGIGQISSEVPQNLSASRPQDRQFILSSKKLLLSDSGFYLCAWGDRVRVGYEQYFGPGTRLTVT.

The V and J genes are TRBV11-1 and TRBJ2-5, with TRBD2 matching 8 bases. The V gene end was trimmed by 2 bases and the J gene end by 4 bases; junction bases not matched to a gene: 6. This CDR3 region has 15 residues. Germline-derived CDR1 and CDR2 are SGHAT and FQDESV (reference sequence). CDR3 coding DNA: TGTGCCAGCAGCTTATTAGCGGGGCCGGGAGAGACCCAGTACTTC. It encodes CASSLLAGPGETQYF.

The chain combines TRBV10-1 with TRBJ2-5; D uncertain. Trimming removed 3 bases at V and 5 bases at J, with 13 bases between. CDR3 length: 14 amino acids. CDR1 WNHNN and CDR2 SYGVQD come from the germline V gene (reference sequence). The CDR3 sequence is CASSDTIGSETQYF. In nucleotides, the CDR3 is TGCGCCAGCAGTGACACCATAGGGTCGGAGACCCAGTACTTC.

V and J are TRBV19 and TRBJ1-2; D call uncertain. There are 12 residues in the CDR3. The germline gives CDR1 LNHDA, CDR2 SQIVND (reference sequence). Trimming left V 5 bases short and J 1 base short, with 5 bases between. In DNA, the CDR3 is TGTGCCAGTAGTGACCGTAACTATGGCTACACCTTC. Its translation is CASSDRNYGYTF.

The J gene is TRBJ2-7, the V gene TRBV6-5, with 10 bases identical to TRBD1. This CDR3 is 15 amino acids long. Unmatched junction bases numbered 8, after V lost 7 bases and J lost 2 bases. Per the germline V gene, CDR1 is MNHEY and CDR2 is SVGAGI. The CDR3 nucleotides read TGTGCCAGCAAAAATACCGGGACAGGGGCCTACGAGCAGTACTTC. This sequence encodes CASKNTGTGAYEQYF.

The rearrangement links TRBV6-6 to TRBJ1-1; weak D call: TRBD1 (5 bases). This CDR3 has 14 amino acids. Germline assignment: CDR1 MNHNY and CDR2 SVGAGI (reference sequence). V was pared by 6 bases and J by 2 bases, with 13 bases between. The CDR3: CASRRQSENTEAFF. The CDR3 nucleotides read TGTGCCAGCAGAAGACAGAGCGAAAACACTGAAGCTTTCTTT.

The chain has TRBV11-3 and TRBJ2-7; 7 positions agree with TRBD1. The V and J ends lost 5 bases and 2 bases, in that order; junction bases with no gene match: 6. CDR1 and CDR2 from the germline V gene are SGHNT and YENEEA. There are 14 residues in the CDR3. In nucleotides, the CDR3 is TGTGCCAGCAGCCTGCCGGGACAGCCCTACGAGCAGTACTTC. Translation: CASSLPGQPYEQYF.

J is TRBJ1-2 and V is TRBV29-1; D remains ambiguous. Per germline, CDR1 SQVTM and CDR2 ANQGSEA. Trimming removed 2 bases at V and 7 bases at J, with 14 bases between. The length of the CDR3 is 13 residues. CDR3 sequence reads: CSVESPDLSGYTF. In DNA form, the CDR3 reads TGCAGCGTTGAATCCCCGGACCTATCTGGCTACACCTTC.

This chain connects TRBV7-6 to TRBJ1-6; 10 bases match TRBD1. Germline assignment: CDR1 SGHVS and CDR2 FNYEAQ. Trimming at V came to 3 bases and at J to 6 bases, leaving 8 bases not matched to a gene. The CDR3 is made up of 17 amino acids. The CDR3 DNA sequence: TGTGCCAGCAGCTTTTCGACAGGGGGCACGAGTAATTCACCCCTCCACTTT. Amino acid sequence: CASSFSTGGTSNSPLHF.

V gene TRBV7-9 combines with J gene TRBJ1-6, with no clear D. V lost 3 bases to trimming and J lost 10 bases, with 13 bases between them. The CDR3 loop spans 14 amino acids. Germline lookup yields CDR1 SEHNR and CDR2 FQNEAQ (reference sequence). CDR3 amino acids: CASSFPTAGSPLHF. For the CDR3, the DNA is TGTGCCAGCAGCTTCCCTACGGCGGGCTCACCCCTCCACTTT.

This sequence joins TRBV10-3 and TRBJ1-2; D is possibly TRBD1 (5 bases). From germline, CDR1 is ENHRY and CDR2 SYGVKD. Trimming left V 3 bases short and J 10 bases short, with 12 bases between. The CDR3 loop spans 12 amino acids. The CDR3 spells CAISEVRGTYTF. CDR3 DNA sequence: TGTGCCATCAGTGAAGTTCGGGGGACCTACACCTTC.